This T cell receptor (beta chain) is drawn from a study of T cell responses to AZD1222 COVID-19 vaccine. Study-level information: Second doses at about 4 or about 12 weeks were pooled. General study results and limits: As reported, nearly half of all spike-specific TCRs target variant regions that are unmutated. Only a handful of AZD1222 recipients were seropositive at baseline. There were mostly white British donors and more females than males, and clonal diversity was possibly underestimated.

This clone was counted a few times. Its target is unknown. TCRdb's table, derived via immunoSEQ multiplex PCR, lists solely in-frame clones and lacks some. In the table there are 150,000 to 200,000 clones, around 90% of which are singletons. Germline V gene data show CDR1 as MDHEN and CDR2 as SYDVKM. Trimming took 6 bases from V and 1 from J, leaving 22 bases between them. The CDR3 has 18 amino acids. This chain joins TRBV28 and TRBJ2-4, with D perhaps TRBD1 or TRBD2 (5 bases each). The TCR sequence derives from an adult in good health. The source material was peripheral blood, sampled on day 0 of AZD1222 vaccination. As DNA, the CDR3 is TGTGCCAGCAGCAGAACACGGGACCTCCTGGAGGCCAAAAACATTCAGTACTTC. Encoded protein: CASSRTRDLLEAKNIQYF.